Reported below is one T cell receptor beta chain. No antigen is known for it. The ends were cut back, 3 bases at V and 5 bases at J, with 12 bases in the middle. Germline loops: CDR1 SGHRS, CDR2 YFSETQ. This CDR3 has 14 residues. This record belongs to a study of T-cell reconstitution after alpha-beta-depleted transplantation in children. Broader study findings: One year post-transplant, T-cell counts and diversity were largely derived from T cells produced anew. Elevated TCRbeta diversity at day 60 was traced, in some patients, to surviving recipient T cells and thymic progenitors. The origin of alpha-beta T cells about two months after transplant was reportedly several hundred expanded graft clones.

As it was prepared, the TCRbeta library received unique molecular identifiers. In TCRdb, the PCR reads were re-called with MiXCR into one record per CDR3 protein. This sample yields about 900,000 distinct CDR3 sequences, of which about 29% are seen a single time; roughly 27% belongs to the top ten. V is TRBV5-1 and J is TRBJ2-1; D call uncertain. This TCR came from a boy under two years old who had a stem cell transplant for SCID, so the T cells may come from the graft donor. The sequencing here drew on PBMCs, mostly from graft donor cells, taken 360 days after TCRalphabeta/CD19-depleted stem cell transplant. In DNA, the CDR3 is TGCGCCAGCAGCTCACTCAACGCCAACAATGAGCAGTTCTTC. Translation: CASSSLNANNEQFF.